This T cell receptor beta chain came from a study of siplizumab effects on memory and regulatory T cells. Findings of the study overall: Mean Treg-derived proportions of mappable alloreactive CD4+ clones were less than 80% for siplizumab and around 30% for controls. Naive T cells looked more diverse than memory cells and looked like major alloresponse contributors. Of the proliferating CD4+ or CD8+ clones, roughly 75-95% lacked a naive or memory phenotype that could be assigned. Few alloreactive clones mapped to unstimulated subsets.

As regards this clone: Its antigen is not known.

Unmatched junction bases numbered 8, after V lost 0 bases and J lost 0 bases. The CDR3 spans 19 residues. Repertoires were generated with immunoSEQ multiplex PCR, while TCRdb's copy carries only in-frame clones and drops some. In the table there are 85,000 or so clones, around 93% of which are singletons. This clonotype was obtained from a human donor in good health. Sequences were obtained from CD8+ T cells sorted from blood. The chain recombines TRBV23-1 with TRBJ2-3, with 11 bases that match TRBD2. TRBV23-1 is known as an ORF, though its function is uncertain. The CDR3 coding sequence is TGCGCCAGCAGTCAATCGACAGGGACTAGCGGAATGAGCACAGATACGCAGTATTTT. Translated: CASSQSTGTSGMSTDTQYF.